What follows are 21 T cell receptor beta chains derived from one specimen sequenced in a study of beta chain features in type 1 diabetes. Expressed TCRB transcripts were sequenced because the isolated RNA had all been reverse transcribed beforehand. Data came from immunoSEQ multiplex PCR; TCRdb stores just in-frame clones and leaves some out. The sample has around 280,000 clones, 8% seen once. Sequences were obtained from central memory CD4+ T cells from blood. These receptor sequences come from a woman between 18 and 29 years old in good health.

V gene TRBV9 combines with J gene TRBJ2-1; TRBD2 is a possible D gene (7 bases). The germline V gene has CDR1 SGDLS and CDR2 YYNGEE. This CDR3 region has 16 residues. The V gene lost 3 bases and the J gene lost 4 bases, with 17 bases spanning the gap. The CDR3 sequence: CASSGTAGREYNEQFF. CDR3 bases: TGTGCCAGCAGCGGGACAGCGGGAAGAGAATACAATGAGCAGTTCTTC.

This clone was seen only a few times. The gene calls are TRBV6-6 and TRBJ2-7; D is possibly TRBD1 (6 bases). V was cut by 4 bases and J by 1 base, with 11 bases left in between. The CDR3 is 14 residues long. CDR1 and CDR2 (germline): MNHNY, SVGAGI (reference sequence). In nucleotides, the CDR3 is TGTGCCAGCAGTTCAATGGACAGTTCCTACGAGCAGTACGTC. As protein: CASSSMDSSYEQYV.

This clone came up many times. This CDR3 is also generated by other DNA sequences in the sample. This chain uses TRBV28 with TRBJ2-5; TRBD2 matches at 12 bases. Germline assignment: CDR1 MDHEN and CDR2 SYDVKM. V lost 6 bases and J lost 1; bases outside the gene matches: 3. The CDR3 loop spans 15 amino acids. In DNA form, the CDR3 reads TGTGCCAGCAGCCTGACTAGCGGGGGCCAAGAGACCCAGTACTTC. This codes for CASSLTSGGQETQYF.

The chain combines TRBV9 with TRBJ2-7; 7 bases are shared with TRBD2. Germline V lookup: CDR1 SGDLS, CDR2 YYNGEE. The V and J ends lost 1 base and 7 bases, in that order; junction bases with no gene match: 11. This CDR3 region has 15 residues. The CDR3 is CASSVFPAGHREQYV. DNA of the CDR3: TGTGCCAGCAGCGTATTCCCAGCGGGGCATCGGGAGCAGTACGTC.

The chain uses TRBV7-2 and TRBJ2-7; D might be TRBD1 (6 bases). V was pared by 11 bases and J by 5 bases, with 19 bases between. The CDR3 consists of 13 residues. The germline V gene encodes CDR1 SGHTA and CDR2 FQGNSA. The CDR3 here is CAGTEGRGNEQYF. The CDR3 bases are TGTGCCGGAACAGAGGGCAGGGGAAACGAGCAGTACTTC.

This clone came up a few times. CDR3 sequence (DNA): TGCGCCAGCAGCTTCGACAAGGACAGACCCCTCCACTTT. Translating gives CASSFDKDRPLHF. This chain joins TRBV5-1 and TRBJ1-6; D possibly corresponds to TRBD1 (6 bases). Trimming left V 2 bases short and J 12 bases short, with 12 bases between. Germline CDR1 reads SGHRS; CDR2 reads YFSETQ. The CDR3 runs 13 residues.

This clone came up a few times. V gene TRBV6-5 combines with J gene TRBJ2-7; 7 bases are shared with TRBD1. This CDR3 comprises 15 residues. With 2 bases clipped from V and 3 bases from J, the junction kept 7 bases outside the gene matches. CDR1 and CDR2 (germline): MNHEY, SVGAGI. CDR3 amino acids: CASSYDPTGVYEQYF. DNA for the CDR3: TGTGCCAGCAGTTACGACCCCACAGGGGTCTACGAGCAGTACTTC.

In this sample, this clone turned up many times. This chain uses TRBV7-2 with TRBJ2-1, with D unresolved. This CDR3 has 14 residues. Trimming stripped 1 base from V and 8 bases from J, with 12 bases between. The germline gives CDR1 SGHTA, CDR2 FQGNSA. The CDR3 loop reads CASSLGPSLYEQFF. DNA for the CDR3: TGTGCCAGCAGCTTAGGTCCTAGTTTGTATGAGCAGTTCTTC.

This clone was observed a handful of times. The CDR3 protein is CAISPLGGGGTEAFF. The DNA for the CDR3 is TGTGCCATCAGTCCATTAGGTGGGGGGGGCACTGAAGCTTTCTTT. This chain links TRBV10-3 with TRBJ1-1; D is possibly TRBD1 (5 bases). Germline CDR1 and CDR2: ENHRY and SYGVKD. The V gene lost 5 bases and the J gene lost 4 bases, with 17 bases spanning the gap. CDR3 length: 15 amino acids.

The sample holds a few counts of this clone. This chain joins TRBV18 and TRBJ1-2, with 9 bases lining up with TRBD1. V lost 2 bases to trimming and J lost 6 bases; unmatched junction nucleotides: 1. Germline-derived CDR1 and CDR2 are KGHSH and LQKENI. CDR3 length equals 13 residues. The CDR3 protein is CASSPGTGNGYTF. Here the CDR3 DNA reads TGTGCCAGCTCACCAGGGACAGGGAATGGCTACACCTTC.

A few counts support this clone. The chain couples TRBV15 to TRBJ2-3; 11 bases fit TRBD1. This CDR3 region has 19 residues. Trimming at V came to 2 bases and at J to 0 bases, leaving 10 bases not matched to a gene. Germline values: CDR1 LNHNV, CDR2 YYDKDF (reference sequence). The chain's CDR3 is CATSRIPGQGVQSTDTQYF. The CDR3 coding sequence is TGTGCCACCAGCAGAATTCCGGGACAGGGGGTTCAGAGCACAGATACGCAGTATTTT.

This clone turned up a few times. The genes are TRBV4-2 and TRBJ1-2; maybe TRBD1 (5 bases). The CDR3 consists of 13 residues. Trimming pared 2 bases from V and 5 bases from J, leaving 9 bases between. From germline, CDR1 is LGHNA and CDR2 YNFKEQ. CDR3 sequence reads: CASSQRGGYGYTF. In DNA form, the CDR3 reads TGTGCCAGCAGCCAAAGGGGAGGATATGGCTACACCTTC.

This clone was observed a few times. The chain carries TRBV5-1 and TRBJ2-5; 7 nucleotides align to TRBD2. V shed 4 bases and J 5 bases; nucleotides not matched to a gene: 5. Germline values: CDR1 SGHRS, CDR2 YFSETQ. The CDR3 extends over 13 amino acids. CDR3 amino acids: CASSGGVTETQYF. CDR3 DNA sequence: TGCGCCAGCAGCGGGGGGGTGACGGAGACCCAGTACTTC.

This clone came up a few times. This chain links TRBV5-1 with TRBJ2-3, with TRBD1 identical over 10 bases. The germline gives CDR1 SGHRS, CDR2 YFSETQ. V lost 4 bases and J lost 4; bases outside the gene matches: 6. CDR3 length equals 15 residues. The DNA of the CDR3 is TGCGCCAGCAGCCTAGATGGGACAGGGGCAGATACGCAGTATTTT. This sequence encodes CASSLDGTGADTQYF.

This clone showed up just a few times. The chain is built from TRBV7-6 and TRBJ1-1; D not resolved. Germline-derived CDR1 and CDR2 are SGHVS and FNYEAQ. Trimming left V 0 bases short and J 4 bases short, with 9 bases between. CDR3 size: 14 residues. In DNA form, the CDR3 reads TGTGCCAGCAGCTTAGCTTCAGGAATCACTGAAGCTTTCTTT. As protein: CASSLASGITEAFF.

The chain uses TRBV5-4 and TRBJ2-7; D remains unclear. Trimming took off 3 bases at V and 6 bases at J, with 16 bases between the two ends. Germline CDR1 is SGHNT and CDR2 is YYREEE (reference sequence). The CDR3 totals 14 residues. CDR3 sequence: CASSSPSKRSEQYV. In DNA form, the CDR3 reads TGTGCCAGCAGCTCTCCTAGTAAGAGATCCGAGCAGTACGTC.

In this sample, this clone turned up a few times. This chain connects TRBV7-2 to TRBJ1-2, with D unresolved. This CDR3 has 13 residues. CDR1 and CDR2 from the germline V gene are SGHTA and FQGNSA. Trimming cost V 1 base and J 3 bases, with 6 bases left between them. The chain's CDR3 is CASSLGADYGYTF. The CDR3, as DNA: TGTGCCAGCAGCTTAGGAGCCGACTATGGCTACACCTTC.

Written as DNA, the CDR3 is TGTGCCAGCAGCTCCGGGACGTCTGGCACAGATACGCAGTATTTT. Protein: CASSSGTSGTDTQYF. The chain is built from TRBV7-3 and TRBJ2-3; D may be TRBD1 or TRBD2 (5 bases each). Trimming took 4 bases from V and 1 from J, leaving 12 bases between them. CDR3 length: 15 amino acids. Looked up from germline, CDR1 is SGHTA and CDR2 is FQGTGA.

This clone was picked up many times. Other DNA sequences in the sample encode the same CDR3. V usage is TRBV5-4 and J usage is TRBJ2-2; D ambiguous. Trimming pared 0 bases from V and 3 bases from J, leaving 6 bases between. Germline CDR1 is SGHNT and CDR2 is YYREEE (reference sequence). The CDR3 runs 14 residues. The CDR3 protein is CASSLGQDTGELFF. The CDR3 DNA reads as TGTGCCAGCAGCTTGGGCCAAGACACCGGGGAGCTGTTTTTT.

A few counts support this clone. This chain uses TRBV5-6 with TRBJ2-3; TRBD2 might be the D (5 bases). This CDR3 is 14 amino acids long. The V gene lost 4 bases and the J gene lost 1 base, with 10 bases spanning the gap. Germline lookup yields CDR1 SGHDT and CDR2 YYEEEE. The CDR3 protein is CASSAGLRTDTQYF. CDR3 DNA sequence: TGTGCCAGCAGCGCCGGACTTCGCACAGATACGCAGTATTTT.

The sample holds a few counts of this clone. The V and J genes are TRBV7-2 and TRBJ1-5; 9 bases fit TRBD1. CDR3 length: 16 residues. Per germline, CDR1 SGHTA and CDR2 FQGNSA. V lost 5 bases and J lost 2; bases outside the gene matches: 7. The CDR3, as DNA: TGTGCCAGCAGCCGACGCGGGACAGGGCGCAATCAGCCCCAGCATTTT. Translated, it gives CASSRRGTGRNQPQHF.